This TCR beta chain was obtained from a study of T cells after yellow fever vaccination. Study-wide context: The fractions with low cell numbers were processed using SMART-Seq v4 Ultra Low Input.

Trimming cost V 0 bases and J 6 bases, with 15 bases left between them. The CDR3 is 15 residues long. CDR1 and CDR2 from the germline V gene are DFQATT and SNEGSKA (reference sequence). TCR cDNA was made by 5'RACE template switching, adding a universal primer site and UMIs. TCRdb reprocessed the 5' RACE reads with MiXCR, giving one entry per CDR3 protein. The data show 550,000 to 750,000 distinct CDR3 sequences, roughly 13% seen once. The study's findings and limits: Reappearance after the booster was observed for most primary-vaccination clones (more than 95% CD4, about 91% CD8). The presence of abundant clonotypes contaminating from the bulk population was possible in FACS-sorted repertoires.

This clonotype was seen only a few times. The antigen is undetermined. The V and J genes are TRBV20-1 and TRBJ2-1; D possibly matches TRBD1 or TRBD2 (5 bases each). This TCR derives from a young man who received the YFV17D yellow fever vaccine. This material consisted of PBMCs, taken on the day of the yellow fever booster vaccination. Here the CDR3 DNA reads TGCAGTGCTAGAGACGCCATAAAGGGGAGCAATGAGCAGTTCTTC. Its protein product is CSARDAIKGSNEQFF.